This T cell receptor beta chain originates from a study of vaccination effects on CD4 cells after COVID-19. Turning to the study itself: After expansion with viral peptide pools in the ViraFEST assay, antigen-specific CD4+ T cells were sequenced.

Whole-study results and caveats: Limitations: small convalescent group and missing early post-infection timepoints.

The protocol was immunoSEQ multiplex PCR, while the TCRdb copy is restricted to in-frame clones and leaves out a portion. The sample consists of tens of thousands of clones, around 73% of them appearing once. Worth noting for this clone: The antigen remains unidentified.

Following culture for about 11 days, CD4+ T cells were isolated. Participants each got two BNT162b2 or mRNA-1273 vaccine doses. Prior SARS-CoV-2 infection was absent in the vaccine recipients, as shown by negative nucleocapsid antibodies. The sequencing here drew on CD4+ T cells from PBMCs cultured without peptide, taken after COVID-19 vaccination. The receptor was isolated from a human donor who received a COVID-19 vaccine.

The CDR3 region is CASSQDPPGGGSPLHF. DNA of the CDR3: TGTGCCAGCTCACAGGACCCCCCTGGGGGGGGTTCACCCCTCCACTTT. The chain joins TRBV18 to TRBJ1-6, with D perhaps TRBD1 (5 bases). The V gene's germline CDR1 is KGHSH and CDR2 LQKENI. The V end lost 4 bases, the J end lost 9 bases, and 19 bases lay between the germline ends. This CDR3 comprises 16 residues.